The 11 T cell receptor beta chains reported below all come from one sample, sequenced in a study of response to subunit inactivated influenza vaccine. TCRdb re-analysed the RT-PCR reads in MiXCR, keeping a single row per CDR3 protein. Among hundreds of thousands of distinct CDR3 sequences, less than 20% were seen once, and the ten largest hold under 13%. Sample: PBMCs from blood, taken roughly 5 days after vaccination. Receptors were obtained from a man aged 50-60 years who received an inactivated influenza vaccine.

This clonotype was detected ten times or more. The rearrangement uses TRBV20-1 and TRBJ2-5; TRBD2 might be the D (5 bases). Looked up from germline, CDR1 is DFQATT and CDR2 is SNEGSKA (reference sequence). This CDR3 is 11 amino acids long. The CDR3 reads CSRRGGETQYF. The CDR3 nucleotides are TGCAGCCGTAGAGGAGGAGAGACCCAGTACTTC.

The V call is TRBV2, the J call TRBJ2-1; 10 bases fit TRBD2. Germline CDR1 reads SNHLY; CDR2 reads FYNNEI. Unmatched junction bases numbered 9, after V lost 7 bases and J lost 6 bases. This CDR3 contains 15 residues. The DNA for the CDR3 is TGTGCCAGCAACATAGCGGGAGGAGTAGGCAATGAGCAGTTCTTC. Translation: CASNIAGGVGNEQFF.

This rearrangement joins TRBV6-1 to TRBJ2-7, with 9 bases matching TRBD1. After removal of 5 bases from V and 6 bases from J, the junction contained 8 bases not matched to a gene. The germline V gene encodes CDR1 MNHNS and CDR2 SASEGT. The length of the CDR3 is 14 residues. The CDR3 nucleotides read TGTGCCAGCAGTCCGGGACAGGGACGGAGCGAGCAGTACTTC. It encodes CASSPGQGRSEQYF.

The chain joins TRBV5-1 to TRBJ2-7; TRBD1 agrees at 11 bases. The CDR3 extends over 16 amino acids. The V and J ends lost 0 bases and 4 bases, in that order; junction bases with no gene match: 6. CDR1 is SGHRS, CDR2 YFSETQ, per germline. CDR3 sequence (DNA): TGCGCCAGCAGCTTGGCCCCCGGGACAGGGGGTTACGAGCAGTACTTC. Translation gives CASSLAPGTGGYEQYF.

The chain couples TRBV10-3 to TRBJ1-4; D is unresolved. The V end lost 2 bases, the J end lost 0 bases, and 10 bases lay between the germline ends. The CDR3 is made up of 16 amino acids. The germline V gene has CDR1 ENHRY and CDR2 SYGVKD. The CDR3 spells CAISEGSAATNEKLFF. CDR3 DNA: TGTGCCATCAGTGAGGGCAGCGCGGCAACTAATGAAAAACTGTTTTTT.

This clonotype has ten or more counts. The genes are TRBV29-1 and TRBJ2-5; 7 bases line up with TRBD2. The CDR3 sequence is 12 residues long. Germline trimming cut 8 bases from V and 4 bases from J; bases unmatched to any gene: 7. CDR1 and CDR2 (germline): SQVTM, ANQGSEA. The chain's CDR3 is CSYNLAAETQYF. The CDR3 nucleotides read TGCAGCTATAACCTAGCGGCAGAGACCCAGTACTTC.

The chain employs TRBV28 and TRBJ2-2; D may be TRBD2 (6 bases). This CDR3 region has 14 residues. V dropped 3 bases and J dropped 6 bases, with 11 bases sitting between them. The germline gives CDR1 MDHEN, CDR2 SYDVKM. CDR3: CASSLAGSAGELFF. In DNA, the CDR3 is TGTGCCAGCAGTTTGGCGGGGTCGGCCGGGGAGCTGTTTTTT.

The J gene is TRBJ2-3, the V gene TRBV15; the match to TRBD2 covers 7 bases. The CDR3 spans 15 residues. Germline CDR1 reads LNHNV; CDR2 reads YYDKDF (reference sequence). The V segment lost 4 bases and the J segment 6 bases; nucleotides outside the gene matches: 10. CDR3 in amino acids: CATSTKIGEGDTQYF. Written as DNA, the CDR3 is TGTGCCACCAGCACTAAGATAGGGGAGGGGGATACGCAGTATTTT.

Concerning this clonotype: This likely comes from a read error, as the CDR3 has no conserved phenylalanine or tryptophan at its end. The CDR3 sequence: CASRFVLGGSTSGANVLTS. In DNA, the CDR3 is TGCGCCAGCAGATTCGTTTTAGGGGGCTCCACCTCTGGGGCCAACGTCCTGACTTCC. The chain couples TRBV5-1 to TRBJ2-6; 7 bases fit TRBD1. The CDR3 runs 19 residues. The germline gives CDR1 SGHRS, CDR2 YFSETQ. J was trimmed by 0 bases and V by 5 bases; bases with no gene match: 14.

This chain uses TRBV12-3 or TRBV12-4 with TRBJ2-7, with 7 positions matching TRBD2. The CDR3 runs 15 residues. Trimming took 6 bases from V and 2 from J; bases not matched to a gene: 10. DNA for the CDR3: TGTGCCAGCAGCCCCGGCGGGGGTGCTGCCTACGAGCAGTACTTC. It translates to CASSPGGGAAYEQYF.

In nucleotides, the CDR3 is TGTGCCAGCAGTTACTCGATCCCAGGGGGCGAAGAGACCCAGTACTTC. This translates into CASSYSIPGGEETQYF. The chain has TRBV6-2 or TRBV6-3 and TRBJ2-5; 8 nucleotides line up with TRBD1. Germline V lookup: CDR1 MNHEY, CDR2 SVGEGT. V dropped 0 bases and J dropped 3; count of bases not matched to a gene: 6. CDR3 length equals 16 residues.